Below, 2 T cell receptor beta chains from the same sample are listed, as sequenced in a study of control samples from healthy donors and cancer patients. Profiled with immunoSEQ multiplex PCR; TCRdb holds only in-frame clones, not every one. The sample carries some 29,000 clones, nearly 90% recorded once. Material for sequencing was formalin-fixed, paraffin-embedded tissue. These receptor sequences come from a female donor with melanoma.

The chain uses TRBV5-6 and TRBJ2-7, with TRBD2 matching 15 bases. Per the germline V gene, CDR1 is SGHDT and CDR2 is YYEEEE. The V segment lost 3 bases and the J segment 2 bases; nucleotides outside the gene matches: 6. The CDR3 sequence is 17 residues long. The CDR3 reads CASSSGLAGGPAYEQYF. CDR3 nucleotide sequence: TGTGCCAGCAGCTCCGGACTAGCGGGAGGGCCAGCCTACGAGCAGTACTTC.

The chain couples TRBV11-2 to TRBJ2-7, with D unresolved. CDR1 is SGHAT, CDR2 FQNNGV, per germline. V was shortened by 8 bases and J by 4 bases, with 6 bases between the two germline ends. There are 10 residues in the CDR3. DNA of the CDR3: TGTGCCAGCGGTAAATACGAGCAGTACTTC. This codes for CASGKYEQYF.